What follows are 32 T cell receptor beta chains derived from one specimen sequenced in a study of spatial heterogeneity in lung cancer. As for time point: sample taken at primary tumor resection. Sequencing of whole RNA from tumor, nontumor lung or frozen PBMC involved no sorting. TCRdb fed the 5' RACE reads into MiXCR, producing one record per CDR3 protein. This sample has some 21,000 distinct CDR3 sequences, with approximately 3.3% found just once. Sequenced here: PBMCs, sampled at surgery. The receptors stem from a female donor with early-stage non-small cell lung cancer.

This clonotype was detected many times. This chain uses TRBV29-1 with TRBJ2-3; D remains unclear. Germline V gene sequence: CDR1 SQVTM, CDR2 ANQGSEA. The germline V and J ends were trimmed by 4 bases and 0 bases, with 14 bases remaining between them. The CDR3 has 15 residues. Written as DNA, the CDR3 is TGCAGCGTTGCTGCTTCGACGACTAGCACAGATACGCAGTATTTT. Translated, it gives CSVAASTTSTDTQYF.

This clonotype was observed a handful of times. The V gene is TRBV25-1, the J gene TRBJ2-3; the D call may be TRBD1 or TRBD2 (5 bases each). Germline CDR1 is MGHDK and CDR2 is SYGVNS. Between the trimmed V and J ends, which lost 3 bases and 9 bases, there was a span of 13 bases. This CDR3 contains 13 residues. CDR3 in amino acids: CASSDPGAPTQYF. As DNA, the CDR3 is TGTGCCAGCAGTGACCCCGGGGCACCCACGCAGTATTTT.

This clonotype was observed a few times. The gene calls are TRBV4-1 and TRBJ1-5; 7 bases are shared with TRBD1. There are 15 residues in the CDR3. With V trimmed by 5 bases and J by 5 bases, 9 bases remained unmatched. The germline V gene encodes CDR1 MGHRA and CDR2 YSYEKL. The DNA for the CDR3 is TGCGCCAGCAGCGCTAACCGGGACAGATATCAGCCCCAGCATTTT. Its protein is CASSANRDRYQPQHF.

The chain uses TRBV9 and TRBJ2-7, with 8 bases lining up with TRBD2. The CDR3 extends over 16 amino acids. Germline V gene sequence: CDR1 SGDLS, CDR2 YYNGEE. Trimming removed 4 bases from V and 2 bases from J; junction bases left unmatched: 11. This CDR3 reads CASSRESSGKTYEQYF. CDR3 sequence (DNA): TGTGCCAGCAGCCGAGAAAGTAGCGGGAAGACCTACGAGCAGTACTTC.

This clonotype was observed at least ten times. The rearrangement joins TRBV20-1 to TRBJ2-5; D uncertain. The CDR3 extends over 10 amino acids. The V gene's germline CDR1 is DFQATT and CDR2 SNEGSKA (reference sequence). The CDR3 protein is CPTSLETQYF. In nucleotides, the CDR3 is TGCCCCACCAGTTTGGAGACCCAGTACTTC.

This clonotype was picked up many times. The rearrangement links TRBV5-1 to TRBJ2-5; tentative D call: TRBD2 (5 bases). The CDR3 length is 13 residues. CDR1 and CDR2 (germline): SGHRS, YFSETQ. V lost 5 bases, J lost 5 bases, and 13 bases lay in between. CDR3 coding DNA: TGCGCCAGCAGTAATGGACGAGGGGAGACCCAGTACTTC. It is translated as CASSNGRGETQYF.

This clonotype was observed many times. J is TRBJ1-1 and V is TRBV27; D not certain. V was shortened by 8 bases and J by 0 bases, with 13 bases between the two germline ends. The CDR3 extends over 14 amino acids. Germline V gene lookup returns CDR1 MNHEY and CDR2 SMNVEV (reference sequence). This CDR3 is CASLSPHLNTEAFF. CDR3 sequence (DNA): TGTGCCAGCCTCTCCCCTCACCTGAACACTGAAGCTTTCTTT.

In this sample, this clonotype turned up many times. V and J are TRBV7-2 and TRBJ2-6; maybe TRBD2 (5 bases). This CDR3 spans 20 amino acids. V shed 4 bases and J shed 0 bases, with 22 bases lying between them. Germline assignment: CDR1 SGHTA and CDR2 FQGNSA. The CDR3 spells CASSSPTAGEYYSGANVLTF. As DNA, the CDR3 is TGTGCCAGCAGCTCCCCCACGGCGGGTGAATACTACTCTGGGGCCAACGTCCTGACTTTC.

This clonotype was seen many times. The rearrangement uses TRBV20-1 and TRBJ2-7; D remains ambiguous. The CDR3 covers 14 residues. Looked up from germline, CDR1 is DFQATT and CDR2 is SNEGSKA (reference sequence). The ends were cut back, 6 bases at V and 1 base at J, with 16 bases in the middle. The CDR3 is CSASLGIGSYEQYF. CDR3 bases: TGCAGTGCCTCCCTTGGCATCGGGTCCTACGAGCAGTACTTC.

This clonotype has a count of ten or more. This sequence joins TRBV4-1 and TRBJ2-7; the match to TRBD1 covers 8 bases. V was clipped by 1 base and J by 3 bases; unmatched bases: 2. Germline lookup yields CDR1 MGHRA and CDR2 YSYEKL. This CDR3 has 14 residues. CDR3 sequence reads: CASSQGTGNYEQYF. CDR3 DNA: TGCGCCAGCAGCCAAGGGACAGGGAACTACGAGCAGTACTTC.

This clonotype has a count of ten or more. This chain joins TRBV10-3 and TRBJ2-7, with 7 bases matching TRBD1. V lost 4 bases and J lost 7; bases outside the gene matches: 13. Per the germline V gene, CDR1 is ENHRY and CDR2 is SYGVKD. This CDR3 spans 15 amino acids. CDR3: CAISGQDRTNREQYF. The CDR3 nucleotides read TGTGCCATCAGTGGCCAGGACAGGACGAACCGGGAGCAGTACTTC.

The chain combines TRBV27 with TRBJ2-7, with 7 bases aligning to TRBD2. Germline loops: CDR1 MNHEY, CDR2 SMNVEV (reference sequence). This CDR3 comprises 14 residues. V shed 5 bases and J 4 bases; nucleotides not matched to a gene: 8. DNA for the CDR3: TGTGCCAGCAGTGGCCAGACTAGCAGATACGAGCAGTACTTC. Translated: CASSGQTSRYEQYF.

This clonotype was observed many times. CDR3 loop: CASSQELTPDGYTF. CDR3 DNA sequence: TGTGCCAGCAGCCAAGAATTGACACCCGATGGCTACACCTTC. This chain joins TRBV14 and TRBJ1-2, with D unresolved. The CDR3 totals 14 residues. V gave up 0 bases and J gave up 6 bases, with 11 bases separating them. CDR1 SGHDN and CDR2 FVKESK come from the germline V gene.

This clonotype was picked up many times. The chain combines TRBV6-1 with TRBJ2-1, with D unclear. The CDR3 has 15 amino acids. Trimming left V 4 bases short and J 1 base short, with 11 bases between. Looked up from germline, CDR1 is MNHNS and CDR2 is SASEGT. This chain's CDR3 is CASSATTASYNEQFF. The CDR3 DNA follows: TGTGCCAGCAGTGCTACTACGGCTTCCTACAATGAGCAGTTCTTC.

Many counts were recorded for this clonotype. The V call is TRBV12-3 or TRBV12-4, the J call TRBJ2-1; 10 nucleotides line up with TRBD2. The CDR3 length is 15 residues. V gave up 6 bases and J gave up 7 bases; unmatched junction bases: 9. The CDR3 is CASRRAGGPSNEQFF. The DNA of the CDR3 is TGTGCCAGCAGGCGAGCGGGAGGGCCGTCAAATGAGCAGTTCTTC.

This clonotype was seen many times. This chain links TRBV7-9 with TRBJ2-3, with D possibly being TRBD2 (6 bases). The germline V and J ends were trimmed by 1 base and 0 bases, with 11 bases remaining between them. The CDR3 sequence is 16 residues long. Per germline, CDR1 SEHNR and CDR2 FQNEAQ (reference sequence). The CDR3, as DNA: TGTGCCAGCAGCTTAGGGCTAGCGTTGAGCACAGATACGCAGTATTTT. This codes for CASSLGLALSTDTQYF. Complete variable domain (other parts from reference TRBV7-9 and TRBJ2-3): DTGVSQNPRHKITKRGQNVTFRCDPISEHNRLYWYRQTLGQGPEFLTYFQNEAQLEKSRLLSDRFSAERPKGSFSTLEIQRTEQGDSAMYLCASSLGLALSTDTQYFGPGTRLTVL.

This clonotype has a count of ten or more. The chain carries TRBV28 and TRBJ1-5, with D perhaps matching TRBD1 (6 bases). Germline CDR1 and CDR2: MDHEN and SYDVKM. Trimming stripped 3 bases from V and 7 bases from J, with 19 bases between. The CDR3 is made up of 16 amino acids. The CDR3 region is CASSFELLQGVQPQHF. DNA of the CDR3: TGTGCCAGCAGTTTCGAGCTCCTACAGGGCGTCCAGCCCCAGCATTTT.

In its sample, this clonotype was seen many times. CDR3 sequence: CASSFLGTEQFF. The CDR3, as DNA: TGTGCCAGCAGTTTCTTGGGTACTGAGCAGTTCTTC. This chain uses TRBV27 with TRBJ2-1; D not resolved. In germline, CDR1 is MNHEY, CDR2 SMNVEV (reference sequence). Trimming took off 3 bases at V and 9 bases at J, with 9 bases between the two ends. This CDR3 has 12 amino acids.

This clonotype came up many times. The V and J genes are TRBV7-2 and TRBJ1-5; 7 positions agree with TRBD1. The CDR3 is made up of 14 amino acids. V was pared by 2 bases and J by 7 bases, with 5 bases of the junction left unmatched. Germline assignment: CDR1 SGHTA and CDR2 FQGNSA. The CDR3 DNA reads TGTGCCAGCAGCTTATCAGACAGGGAACAGCCCCAGCATTTT. The encoded protein is CASSLSDREQPQHF.

In this sample, this clonotype turned up many times. This chain links TRBV29-1 with TRBJ1-1, with 9 bases aligning to TRBD1. The V segment lost 8 bases and the J segment 6 bases; nucleotides outside the gene matches: 13. CDR1 is SQVTM, CDR2 ANQGSEA, per germline. This CDR3 is 14 amino acids long. The CDR3 sequence is CSIRQGVAQAEAFF. In DNA form, the CDR3 reads TGCAGCATCCGACAGGGGGTGGCCCAGGCTGAAGCTTTCTTT.

This clonotype was recorded many times. The V gene is TRBV18, the J gene TRBJ2-7; D tentatively reads TRBD1 or TRBD2 (5 bases each). Germline V lookup: CDR1 KGHSH, CDR2 LQKENI. Trimming left V 4 bases short and J 4 bases short, with 14 bases between. CDR3 length: 14 amino acids. CDR3 DNA sequence: TGTGCCAGCTCACAGGGGACGGGGAGATACGAGCAGTACTTC. It encodes CASSQGTGRYEQYF. The variable domain in full, with the rest retrieved from reference TRBV18 and TRBJ2-7, is NAGVMQNPRHLVRRRGQEARLRCSPMKGHSHVYWYRQLPEEGLKFMVYLQKENIIDESGMPKERFSAEFPKEGPSILRIQQVVRGDSAAYFCASSQGTGRYEQYFGPGTRLTVT.

V usage is TRBV5-1 and J usage is TRBJ2-7, with 11 bases matching TRBD2. Germline trimming cut 0 bases from V and 3 bases from J; bases unmatched to any gene: 5. CDR3 length: 16 amino acids. Germline V lookup: CDR1 SGHRS, CDR2 YFSETQ. CDR3 loop: CASSLASGRSLYEQYF. The CDR3 nucleotides read TGCGCCAGCAGCTTGGCTAGCGGGAGGTCTCTCTACGAGCAGTACTTC.

At least ten counts were recorded for this clonotype. V and J are TRBV6-5 and TRBJ2-5, with 9 nucleotides matching TRBD1. CDR3 size: 13 residues. Germline V gene data show CDR1 as MNHEY and CDR2 as SVGAGI. J lost 4 bases, V lost 6 bases, and 3 bases had no gene match. The CDR3 sequence is CASREGQGETQYF. CDR3 in DNA: TGTGCCAGCAGAGAGGGACAGGGAGAGACCCAGTACTTC.

This clonotype is medium-sized (0.01 to 0.1%). The chain has TRBV29-1 and TRBJ2-1; D uncertain. The ends were cut back, 3 bases at V and 6 bases at J, with 3 bases in the middle. Germline V gives CDR1 SQVTM, CDR2 ANQGSEA. CDR3 length: 10 amino acids. CDR3 sequence: CSVEPNEQFF. For the CDR3, the DNA is TGCAGCGTTGAGCCCAATGAGCAGTTCTTC.

This clonotype was seen at least ten times. The chain has TRBV20-1 and TRBJ1-1; TRBD1 is a possible D gene (6 bases). Germline CDR1 is DFQATT and CDR2 is SNEGSKA (reference sequence). The CDR3 extends over 15 amino acids. Trimming removed 0 bases at V and 2 bases at J, with 13 bases between. CDR3 loop: CSARDPTGGNTEAFF. For the CDR3, the DNA is TGCAGTGCTAGAGACCCGACAGGAGGTAACACTGAAGCTTTCTTT.

This clonotype was observed at least ten times. The chain joins TRBV6-1 to TRBJ1-5; 8 bases fit TRBD1. Germline CDR1 reads MNHNS; CDR2 reads SASEGT. The CDR3 has 15 residues. V shed 7 bases, J shed 6 bases, and the junction held 11 bases outside the gene matches. The CDR3: CASTPDRGKSQPQHF. In DNA form, the CDR3 reads TGTGCCAGCACTCCCGACAGGGGTAAAAGTCAGCCCCAGCATTTT.

This clonotype was counted ten times or more. The V gene is TRBV29-1, the J gene TRBJ2-3; perhaps D is TRBD1 or TRBD2 (5 bases each). V dropped 3 bases and J dropped 5 bases, with 18 bases sitting between them. This CDR3 region has 15 residues. Germline V gene lookup returns CDR1 SQVTM and CDR2 ANQGSEA. The CDR3 DNA is TGCAGCGTTGATTTTGGGGGAGAAGACGGAGATACGCAGTATTTT. Amino acid sequence: CSVDFGGEDGDTQYF.

The V call is TRBV6-4, the J call TRBJ2-2; D gene ambiguous. V shed 6 bases and J shed 4 bases, with 12 bases lying between them. There are 14 residues in the CDR3. Germline lookup yields CDR1 MRHNA and CDR2 SNTAGT. The CDR3 region is CASSPGFGTGELFF. In DNA form, the CDR3 reads TGTGCCAGCAGCCCCGGTTTTGGCACCGGGGAGCTGTTTTTT.

The rearrangement joins TRBV19 to TRBJ2-6, with D unresolved. Germline-derived CDR1 and CDR2 are LNHDA and SQIVND (reference sequence). Trimming left V 6 bases short and J 0 bases short, with 15 bases between. The CDR3 spans 17 residues. The CDR3 sequence: CASSPAFAASGANVLTF. DNA for the CDR3: TGTGCCAGTAGCCCCGCCTTTGCCGCCTCTGGGGCCAACGTCCTGACTTTC.

This clonotype occurred many times. This chain connects TRBV7-2 to TRBJ2-7; a weak D match, TRBD1 (8 bases). V was clipped by 5 bases and J by 0 bases, with 20 bases between them. CDR1 is SGHTA, CDR2 FQGNSA, per germline. The CDR3 runs 17 residues. The CDR3 reads CASSQGASGPSSYEQYF. CDR3 sequence (DNA): TGTGCCAGCAGCCAGGGGGCTAGCGGCCCGAGCTCCTACGAGCAGTACTTC.

In its sample, this clonotype was seen many times. The rearrangement joins TRBV5-1 to TRBJ2-7; 11 bases map to TRBD2. This CDR3 spans 15 amino acids. Trimming took 6 bases from V and 3 from J; bases not matched to a gene: 8. The germline CDR1 and CDR2 sequences are SGHRS and YFSETQ. CDR3 sequence reads: CASTAGTSGNYEQYF. In DNA, the CDR3 is TGCGCCAGCACCGCAGGGACTAGCGGTAACTACGAGCAGTACTTC.

This clonotype was observed at least ten times. The chain combines TRBV27 with TRBJ2-7; no reliable D call. Germline CDR1 MNHEY, CDR2 SMNVEV (reference sequence). V was trimmed by 5 bases and J by 2 bases, leaving 7 bases between them. This CDR3 region has 12 residues. The CDR3 here is CASSRYPYEQYF. The CDR3 nucleotides read TGTGCCAGCAGTCGGTACCCCTACGAGCAGTACTTC.